A single sample gave rise to the 27 T cell receptor beta chains below, sequenced in a study of blood T cell repertoires in COVID-19. Sequencing used immunoSEQ multiplex PCR; TCRdb keeps in-frame clones, though not all of them. In the table there are more than 150,000 clones, around 90% of which are singletons. Specimen: peripheral blood. These receptors all come from a man aged 45 to 65 with acute or convalescent COVID-19.

V and J are TRBV28 and TRBJ2-3, with D unresolved. Germline CDR1 reads MDHEN; CDR2 reads SYDVKM. Trimming took 5 bases from V and 2 from J, leaving 5 bases between them. CDR3 length: 12 amino acids. DNA for the CDR3: TGTGCCAGCAGTGCGAACACAGATACGCAGTATTTT. Protein sequence: CASSANTDTQYF. The variable domain in full, with the rest retrieved from reference TRBV28 and TRBJ2-3, is DVKVTQSSRYLVKRTGEKVFLECVQDMDHENMFWYRQDPGLGLRLIYFSYDVKMKEKGDIPEGYSVSREKKERFSLILESASTNQTSMYLCASSANTDTQYFGPGTRLTVL.

The chain links TRBV19 to TRBJ2-1; D not certain. Germline lookup yields CDR1 LNHDA and CDR2 SQIVND (reference sequence). The CDR3 extends over 16 amino acids. Trimming cost V 3 bases and J 6 bases, with 18 bases left between them. In DNA, the CDR3 is TGTGCCAGTAGTATCGTTATCCTACCCACCTCCAATGAGCAGTTCTTC. It yields the protein CASSIVILPTSNEQFF.

V gene TRBV6-5 combines with J gene TRBJ1-1; no reliable D call. In germline, CDR1 is MNHEY, CDR2 SVGAGI. V dropped 5 bases and J dropped 4 bases, with 11 bases sitting between them. This CDR3 has 13 amino acids. Here the CDR3 reads CASSPRVGTEAFF. For the CDR3, the DNA is TGTGCCAGCAGTCCTCGGGTGGGCACTGAAGCTTTCTTT.

The chain employs TRBV6-2 or TRBV6-3 and TRBJ2-1; possible D gene TRBD1, 5 bases. The CDR3 runs to 15 residues. CDR1 is MNHEY, CDR2 SVGEGT, per germline. V was cut by 5 bases and J by 0 bases, with 11 bases left in between. In DNA form, the CDR3 reads TGTGCCAGCAGTGGGGCTACCAGCTCCTACAATGAGCAGTTCTTC. This translates into CASSGATSSYNEQFF.

The chain couples TRBV21-1 to TRBJ1-2. TRBV21-1 counts as a pseudogene. The CDR3 length is 14 residues. In DNA form, the CDR3 reads TGTGCCAGCAGCAATACCCTCCCCCTACTTGGCTACACCTTC. Amino acid sequence: CASSNTLPLLGYTF.

This chain joins TRBV10-3 and TRBJ1-2; 8 bases fit TRBD1. The germline CDR1 and CDR2 sequences are ENHRY and SYGVKD. CDR3 length: 17 amino acids. V was pared by 6 bases and J by 1 base, with 13 bases of the junction left unmatched. CDR3 residues: CAIRKDRAPSFNYGYTF. In DNA, the CDR3 is TGTGCCATCAGGAAGGACAGGGCCCCATCTTTTAACTATGGCTACACCTTC.

The rearrangement uses TRBV5-1 and TRBJ2-5, with 11 bases that match TRBD2. There are 18 residues in the CDR3. Germline values: CDR1 SGHRS, CDR2 YFSETQ. J lost 1 base, V lost 0 bases, and 8 bases had no gene match. The CDR3 DNA reads TGCGCCAGCAGCTTGGTAGGCACTAGCGGGAGAATCCAAGAGACCCAGTACTTC. This codes for CASSLVGTSGRIQETQYF. Filled out from reference TRBV5-1 and TRBJ2-5, the complete variable domain reads KAGVTQTPRYLIKTRGQQVTLSCSPISGHRSVSWYQQTPGQGLQFLFEYFSETQRNKGNFPGRFSGRQFSNSRSEMNVSTLELGDSALYLCASSLVGTSGRIQETQYFGPGTRLLVL.

The chain has TRBV21-1 and TRBJ2-3; TRBD1 was called by the table and not checked on the DNA. TRBV21-1 is a pseudogene. This CDR3 has 15 amino acids. CDR3 coding DNA: TGTGCCAGCAGCAAAGCGGGGACAGGGGCAGATACGCAGTATTTT. It codes for CASSKAGTGADTQYF.

The chain employs TRBV29-1 and TRBJ2-5; possible D gene TRBD1, 5 bases. CDR3 length: 14 amino acids. Germline-derived CDR1 and CDR2 are SQVTM and ANQGSEA. The ends were cut back, 4 bases at V and 1 base at J, with 13 bases in the middle. CDR3 loop: CSVVGRVVQETQYF. Written as DNA, the CDR3 is TGCAGCGTTGTAGGCAGGGTCGTCCAAGAGACCCAGTACTTC.

The rearrangement uses TRBV18 and TRBJ1-1, with a tentative D call TRBD1 (6 bases). V shed 2 bases and J shed 3 bases, with 16 bases lying between them. The CDR3 contains 16 residues. The V gene's germline CDR1 is KGHSH and CDR2 LQKENI. DNA for the CDR3: TGTGCCAGCTCACCATGGGCGACAGGAATAGACACTGAAGCTTTCTTT. This codes for CASSPWATGIDTEAFF.

The V call is TRBV6-5, the J call TRBJ1-2, with 7 bases fitting TRBD1. J gave up 2 bases and V 4 bases, and 4 bases lay outside the gene matches. In germline, CDR1 is MNHEY, CDR2 SVGAGI. The CDR3 extends over 14 amino acids. CDR3 region: CASSSWDRNYGYTF. CDR3 coding DNA: TGTGCCAGCAGTTCCTGGGACAGAAACTATGGCTACACCTTC.

The chain links TRBV2 to TRBJ1-2; D is uncertain. V lost 11 bases, J lost 4 bases, and 17 bases lay in between. The CDR3 covers 13 residues. Per germline, CDR1 SNHLY and CDR2 FYNNEI. The DNA for the CDR3 is TGTGCCGGCCTTGACTCGGCTGGCTATGGCTACACCTTC. It encodes CAGLDSAGYGYTF.

The V call is TRBV24-1, the J call TRBJ1-2; tentatively, D is TRBD1 (6 bases). Germline V gene data show CDR1 as KGHDR and CDR2 as SFDVKD. Trimming took off 3 bases at V and 4 bases at J, with 14 bases between the two ends. This CDR3 is 15 amino acids long. The CDR3 loop reads CATSDTTGYGYGYTF. For the CDR3, the DNA is TGTGCCACCAGTGATACAACAGGGTACGGCTATGGCTACACCTTC.

CDR3 region: CASRPISGSYETQYF. The CDR3 DNA reads TGTGCCAGCAGGCCAATTAGCGGGAGTTATGAGACCCAGTACTTC. This sequence joins TRBV11-2 and TRBJ2-5; 9 bases line up with TRBD2. This CDR3 spans 15 amino acids. The V segment lost 6 bases and the J segment 5 bases; nucleotides outside the gene matches: 10. The germline V gene has CDR1 SGHAT and CDR2 FQNNGV.

V is TRBV24-1 and J is TRBJ2-1, with 9 bases matching TRBD2. CDR3 length: 16 amino acids. The V gene end was trimmed by 3 bases and the J gene end by 4 bases; junction bases not matched to a gene: 6. Germline values: CDR1 KGHDR, CDR2 SFDVKD. CDR3 protein: CATSDPTSGPYNEQFF. In nucleotides, the CDR3 is TGTGCCACCAGTGATCCCACTAGCGGGCCGTACAATGAGCAGTTCTTC.

The chain combines TRBV20-1 with TRBJ2-7, with 9 bases identical to TRBD2. The CDR3 extends over 14 amino acids. Trimming cost V 3 bases and J 7 bases; bases outside gene matches: 10. CDR1 and CDR2 from the germline V gene are DFQATT and SNEGSKA (reference sequence). CDR3: CSASRTSELREQYF. The CDR3 coding sequence is TGCAGTGCTAGTAGGACTAGCGAACTACGAGAGCAGTACTTC.

This rearrangement joins TRBV11-2 to TRBJ2-1, with no clear D. V lost 2 bases, J lost 4 bases, and 9 bases lay in between. The CDR3 has 14 residues. In germline, CDR1 is SGHAT, CDR2 FQNNGV. The CDR3 spells CASSLMGQYNEQFF. CDR3 DNA sequence: TGTGCCAGCAGCTTAATGGGCCAGTACAATGAGCAGTTCTTC.

This sequence joins TRBV5-8 and TRBJ2-5; TRBD1 aligns across 9 bases. Germline CDR1 reads SGHTS; CDR2 reads YDEGEE. The CDR3 spans 15 residues. J was trimmed by 5 bases and V by 0 bases; bases with no gene match: 5. CDR3 DNA: TGTGCCAGCAGCTTGGAGACAGGGGGTTGGGAGACCCAGTACTTC. Translated, it gives CASSLETGGWETQYF.

The rearrangement joins TRBV11-1 to TRBJ1-1; a possible D gene is TRBD1 (5 bases). Trimming left V 5 bases short and J 4 bases short, with 14 bases between. The CDR3 spans 14 residues. Per germline, CDR1 SGHAT and CDR2 FQDESV (reference sequence). The CDR3 spells CASSRDFGGTEAFF. As DNA, the CDR3 is TGTGCCAGCAGCCGGGACTTTGGGGGCACTGAAGCTTTCTTT.

J is TRBJ2-1 and V is TRBV7-7, with D possibly matching TRBD1 (5 bases). CDR3 size: 15 residues. V lost 1 base, J lost 7 bases, and 14 bases lay in between. CDR1 and CDR2 (germline): SSHAT, FNYEAQ (reference sequence). In DNA, the CDR3 is TGTGCCAGCAGCTTAGGAGCCCAGGGTGGGAATGAGCAGTTCTTC. Amino acid sequence: CASSLGAQGGNEQFF.

The table lists this clone with a count of one. The rearrangement links TRBV15 to TRBJ1-5; D is undetermined. Germline V gene sequence: CDR1 LNHNV, CDR2 YYDKDF (reference sequence). Trimming pared 1 base from V and 0 bases from J, leaving 10 bases between. The CDR3 is 16 residues long. The CDR3 DNA is TGTGCCACCAGCAGAGCACCGTCCTATAGCAATCAGCCCCAGCATTTT. Translating gives CATSRAPSYSNQPQHF.

The V gene is TRBV6-5, the J gene TRBJ1-2; no firm D call. The CDR3 contains 11 residues. Trimming took off 6 bases at V and 7 bases at J, with 9 bases between the two ends. The germline V gene has CDR1 MNHEY and CDR2 SVGAGI. As DNA, the CDR3 is TGTGCCAGCAGCCCCGGGGTTGGCTACACCTTC. Translating it yields CASSPGVGYTF.

The chain carries TRBV10-3 and TRBJ2-5, with D unresolved. V dropped 5 bases and J dropped 4 bases, with 11 bases sitting between them. CDR1 is ENHRY and CDR2 is SYGVKD in the germline V gene. CDR3 length: 13 amino acids. CDR3 amino acids: CAISWSERETQYF. The CDR3 DNA reads TGTGCCATCAGTTGGTCGGAGCGAGAGACCCAGTACTTC.

This clone has only one observation. The CDR3 spells CASSLANRVLNTQYF. In nucleotides, the CDR3 is TGTGCCAGCAGCTTGGCCAACAGGGTACTAAATACGCAGTATTTT. The chain has TRBV5-6 and TRBJ2-3; perhaps TRBD1 as D (6 bases). Per the germline V gene, CDR1 is SGHDT and CDR2 is YYEEEE. This CDR3 is built from 15 residues. V shed 0 bases and J shed 7 bases, with 15 bases lying between them.

A single count supports this clone. CDR3 residues: CATSEKPQGKGLFQPQHF. The DNA for the CDR3 is TGTGCCACCAGTGAAAAGCCACAGGGAAAGGGTTTGTTTCAGCCCCAGCATTTT. The V and J genes are TRBV24-1 and TRBJ1-5; possible D gene TRBD1, 6 bases. CDR3 length: 18 residues. The V end was cut by 4 bases, the J end by 6 bases, with 24 bases between. CDR1 is KGHDR, CDR2 SFDVKD, per germline.

The chain has TRBV19 and TRBJ1-6, with 8 bases identical to TRBD1. The J segment lost 6 bases and the V segment lost 10 bases, leaving 14 bases of the junction unmatched. The length of the CDR3 is 16 residues. Germline V CDR1 and CDR2: LNHDA, SQIVND (reference sequence). In DNA, the CDR3 is TGTGCCACAAGGGGAGGCAGGGGGCTGAGTAATTCACCCCTCCACTTT. It codes for CATRGGRGLSNSPLHF.

A single count supports this clone. In the same sample, other DNA sequences code for this CDR3. The CDR3 region has the DNA TGTGCCAGCTCCCGGGGACAGCAAGAGACCCAGTACTTC. It translates to CASSRGQQETQYF. The chain carries TRBV18 and TRBJ2-5, with 7 bases lining up with TRBD1. This CDR3 spans 13 amino acids. The ends lost 6 bases at V and 2 bases at J; junction bases unmatched: 3. The germline V gene encodes CDR1 KGHSH and CDR2 LQKENI.